This TCR beta chain was found in a study of blood T cell repertoires in COVID-19. Study-level background: The cDNA or gDNA used as material had been derived from T cells, B-cell-depleted T cells, or PBMCs.

CDR1 is SGHRS, CDR2 YFSETQ, per germline. Trimming cost V 4 bases and J 1 base; bases outside gene matches: 3. The CDR3 extends over 14 amino acids. Source study methods: Estimation of nucleated cell counts relied on the amplification of reference gene primers. TCRdb's copy holds only in-frame clones and misses some; the assay was immunoSEQ multiplex PCR. V and J calls and clone size come straight from that table; D and trimming were deduced from the DNA. The table includes 45,000 to 60,000 clones, around 84% detected once. About this clone itself: The same CDR3 also results from other DNA sequences found in this sample.

The J gene is TRBJ1-2, the V gene TRBV5-1; 8 bases fit TRBD1. Sequenced: peripheral blood. The origin of this receptor is a man aged 45-65 years with acute or convalescent COVID-19. The CDR3 reads CASSPGGDNYGYTF. The DNA of the CDR3 is TGCGCCAGCAGCCCAGGGGGCGATAACTATGGCTACACCTTC.